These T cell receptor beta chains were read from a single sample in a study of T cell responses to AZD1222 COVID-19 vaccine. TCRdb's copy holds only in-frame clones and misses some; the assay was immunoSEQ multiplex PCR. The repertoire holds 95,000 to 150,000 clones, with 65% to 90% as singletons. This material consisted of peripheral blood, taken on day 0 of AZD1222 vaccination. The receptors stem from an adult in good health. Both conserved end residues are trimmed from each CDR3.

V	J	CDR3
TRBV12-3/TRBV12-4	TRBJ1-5	ASSLGRDSRD
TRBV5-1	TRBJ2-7	ASRVQGADEQY
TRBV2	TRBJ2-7	ASTARTSGSEAYEQY
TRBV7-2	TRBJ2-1	ASSSRLAGEVEQF
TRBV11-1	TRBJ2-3	ASSSGTSGRDTQY
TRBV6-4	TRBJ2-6	ASSVWGSGANVLT
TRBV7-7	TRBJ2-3	ANGTSGGGSTDTQY
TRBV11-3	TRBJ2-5	ASSFGTQETQY
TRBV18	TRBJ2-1	ASSPSASGRPVEQF
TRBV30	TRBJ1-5	AWRDRGGVGNQPQH
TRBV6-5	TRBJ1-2	ASSYGTENYGYT
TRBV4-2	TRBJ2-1	ASSQDQGAAEQF
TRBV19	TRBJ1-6	ATPGGEADNSPLH
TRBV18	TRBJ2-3	ASSPLERSTDTQY
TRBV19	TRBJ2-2	ASSIRLAGATGELF
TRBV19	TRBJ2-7	ASSSTGGSYEQY
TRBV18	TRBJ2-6	ASSPRDRGSGANVLT
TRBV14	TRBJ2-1	ASSQDSGGFEQF
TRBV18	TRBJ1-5	ASSPPGAGNQPQH
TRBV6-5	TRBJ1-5	ASTRGDINQPQH
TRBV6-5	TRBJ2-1	AGAGGHGSYNEQF
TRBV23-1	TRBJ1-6	ASSQSPALYNSPLH
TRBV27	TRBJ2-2	ASSLGAYQTGELF
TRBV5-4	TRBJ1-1	ASSFNIQANTEAF
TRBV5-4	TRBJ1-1	ASSLIYGPNTEAF
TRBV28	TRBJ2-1	ASSSALDRGLAGESSYNEQF
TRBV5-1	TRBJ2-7	ASSLASGKINEQY
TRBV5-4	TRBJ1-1	ASSLRGNTEAF